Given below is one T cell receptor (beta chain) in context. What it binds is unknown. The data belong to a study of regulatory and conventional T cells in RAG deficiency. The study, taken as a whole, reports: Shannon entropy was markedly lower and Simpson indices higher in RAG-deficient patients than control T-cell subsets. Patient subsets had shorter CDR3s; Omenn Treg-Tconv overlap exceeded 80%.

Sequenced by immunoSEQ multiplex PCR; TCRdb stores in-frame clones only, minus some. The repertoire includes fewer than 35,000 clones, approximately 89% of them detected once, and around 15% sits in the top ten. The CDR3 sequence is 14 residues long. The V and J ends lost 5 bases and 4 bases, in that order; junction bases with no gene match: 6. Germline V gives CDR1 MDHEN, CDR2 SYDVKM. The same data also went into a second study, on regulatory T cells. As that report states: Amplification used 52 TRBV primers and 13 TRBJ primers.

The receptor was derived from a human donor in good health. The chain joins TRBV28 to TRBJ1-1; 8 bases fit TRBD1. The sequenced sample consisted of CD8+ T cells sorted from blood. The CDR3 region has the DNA TGTGCCAGCAGTACGCACAGGGGGTCCACTGAAGCTTTCTTT. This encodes CASSTHRGSTEAFF.